The T cell receptor beta chain described here comes from a study of cytomegalovirus exposure and HLA in healthy donors. V lost 5 bases and J lost 5; bases outside the gene matches: 24. This CDR3 has 20 amino acids. CDR1 and CDR2 (germline): MNHGY, SAAAGT. PCR was performed using 60 Vbeta and 13 Jbeta primers. Libraries were prepared by immunoSEQ multiplex PCR; TCRdb keeps only in-frame clonotypes and omits some of them. The repertoire holds around 210,000 clones, with around 84% as singletons. V and J are TRBV6-8 and TRBJ2-5; 9 nucleotides align to TRBD1. This receptor was taken from a girl aged 2-9 years in good health and CMV-seronegative. The sequenced sample was PBMCs. The CDR3 nucleotides are TGTGCCAGCAGTGTTGTGGACAGGGGAAACAGCGGGCCAACGGGGGAGACCCAGTACTTC. It is translated as CASSVVDRGNSGPTGETQYF.